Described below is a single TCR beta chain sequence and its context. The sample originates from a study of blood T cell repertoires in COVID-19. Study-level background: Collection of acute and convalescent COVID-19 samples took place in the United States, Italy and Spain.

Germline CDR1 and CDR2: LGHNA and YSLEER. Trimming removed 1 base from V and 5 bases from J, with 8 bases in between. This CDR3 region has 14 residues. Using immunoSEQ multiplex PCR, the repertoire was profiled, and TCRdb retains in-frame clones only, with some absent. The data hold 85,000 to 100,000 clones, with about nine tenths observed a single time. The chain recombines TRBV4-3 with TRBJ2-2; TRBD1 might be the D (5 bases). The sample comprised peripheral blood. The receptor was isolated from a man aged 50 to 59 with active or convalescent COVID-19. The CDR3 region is CASSQARATGELFF. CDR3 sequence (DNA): TGCGCCAGCAGCCAAGCCAGGGCTACCGGGGAGCTGTTTTTT.